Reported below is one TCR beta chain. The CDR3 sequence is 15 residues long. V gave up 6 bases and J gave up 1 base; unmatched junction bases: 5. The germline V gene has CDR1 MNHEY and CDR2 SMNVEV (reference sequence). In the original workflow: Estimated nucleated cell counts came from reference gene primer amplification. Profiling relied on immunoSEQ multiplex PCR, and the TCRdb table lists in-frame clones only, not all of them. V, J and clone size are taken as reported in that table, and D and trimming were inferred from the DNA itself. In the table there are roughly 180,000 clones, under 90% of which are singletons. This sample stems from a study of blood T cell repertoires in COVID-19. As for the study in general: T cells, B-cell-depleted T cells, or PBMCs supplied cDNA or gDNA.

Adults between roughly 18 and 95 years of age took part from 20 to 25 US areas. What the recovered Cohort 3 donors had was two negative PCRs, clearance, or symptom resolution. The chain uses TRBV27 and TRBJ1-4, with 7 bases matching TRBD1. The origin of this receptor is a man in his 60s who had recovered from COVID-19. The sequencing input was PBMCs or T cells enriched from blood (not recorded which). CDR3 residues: CASSPQGGTNEKLFF. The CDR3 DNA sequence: TGTGCCAGCAGCCCCCAGGGGGGAACTAATGAAAAACTGTTTTTT.